Reported below is one T cell receptor (beta chain). During active infection, Seattle patients enrolled and were then monitored through disease. CDR1 SGHAT and CDR2 FQNNGV come from the germline V gene. Trimming cost V 1 base and J 8 bases; bases outside gene matches: 5. This CDR3 is built from 15 residues. The record originates from a study of blood T cell repertoires in COVID-19. Study background: Italy, Spain and the United States were the sources of the convalescent and acute COVID-19 samples. T cells, B-cell-depleted T cells, or PBMCs supplied cDNA or gDNA.

As processed by the authors: Amplifying reference gene primers gave estimates of nucleated cell counts. The protocol was immunoSEQ multiplex PCR, while the TCRdb copy is restricted to in-frame clones and leaves out a portion. V and J calls and clone size are copied from that table; D and trimming were computed from the DNA. Of around 29,000 clones in the sample, 75% to 90% are singletons; the top ten hold less than 35%. This TCR came from a woman of 80 years or more with COVID-19, enrolled during active disease. The chain joins TRBV11-2 to TRBJ2-1; 10 nucleotides line up with TRBD2. The specimen was peripheral blood. The CDR3 nucleotides read TGTGCCAGCAGCTTAGTTAGCGGGGGGAAGGATGAGCAGTTCTTC. Translating gives CASSLVSGGKDEQFF.